The present T cell receptor beta chain was sequenced within a study of T cells in localized non-small cell lung cancer. Overall study results and limits: With higher T cell density in blood came longer overall survival. There were a median around 53 of the top 100 tumor clones appearing in adjacent lung.

Turning to this clone: Its antigen is undetermined.

Germline CDR1 and CDR2: SEHNR and FQNEAQ (reference sequence). The CDR3 spans 18 residues. With 4 bases removed from V and 0 bases from J, the gap between germline ends came to 16 bases. Measured with immunoSEQ multiplex PCR; TCRdb has only the in-frame clones, and not every one. Found here are roughly 13,000 clones, 86% of them singletons; the top ten hold 58%. The V and J genes are TRBV7-9 and TRBJ2-6, with D perhaps being TRBD1 or TRBD2 (6 bases each). The sequencing here drew on peripheral blood, taken before any cancer treatment. The sequence derives from a male donor older than 55 with stage III lung adenocarcinoma. The CDR3 DNA is TGTGCCAGCAGCTCGCTCGACGGAGGGGGCTCTGGGGCCAACGTCCTGACTTTC. Its translation is CASSSLDGGGSGANVLTF.